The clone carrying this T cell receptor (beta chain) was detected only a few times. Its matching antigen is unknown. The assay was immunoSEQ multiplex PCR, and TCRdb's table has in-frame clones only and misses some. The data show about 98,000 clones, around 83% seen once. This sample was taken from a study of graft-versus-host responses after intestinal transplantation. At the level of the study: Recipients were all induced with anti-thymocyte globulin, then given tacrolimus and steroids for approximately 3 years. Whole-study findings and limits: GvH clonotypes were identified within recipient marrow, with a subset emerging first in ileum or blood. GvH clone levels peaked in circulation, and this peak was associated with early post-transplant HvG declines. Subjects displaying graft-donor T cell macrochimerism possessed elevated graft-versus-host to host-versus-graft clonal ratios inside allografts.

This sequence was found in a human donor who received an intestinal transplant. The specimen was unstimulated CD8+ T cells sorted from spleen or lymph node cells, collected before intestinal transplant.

The CDR3 spells CATGGLAVYEQYF. The CDR3 DNA reads TGTGCCACCGGAGGACTAGCGGTCTACGAGCAGTACTTC. This rearrangement joins TRBV6-5 to TRBJ2-7; 10 positions match TRBD2. The CDR3 is made up of 13 amino acids. With V trimmed by 10 bases and J by 3 bases, 6 bases remained unmatched. In germline, CDR1 is MNHEY, CDR2 SVGAGI.